This T cell receptor beta chain was recovered during a study of cytomegalovirus exposure and HLA in healthy donors. Whole-study context: Approximately 85 million unique TCRs from HLA-typed donors made up an early data release.

Study-wide results and caveats: A previous analysis found most TCR beta V segments productive roughly 87% or roughly 30% of the time.

The PCR made use of 60 Vbeta and 13 Jbeta primers. Data came from immunoSEQ multiplex PCR; TCRdb stores just in-frame clones and leaves some out. The sample includes 100,000 to 150,000 clones, about 72% seen only once; the top ten take approximately 1.6%. Worth noting for this clone: Its specificity is not known.

Sequences were obtained from PBMCs. The sequence was obtained from a female donor in good health and CMV-seronegative.

This chain's CDR3 is CASSPRGTSGGETQYF. The DNA of the CDR3 is TGCGCCAGCAGCCCCCGGGGCACCTCGGGGGGGGAGACCCAGTACTTC. The rearrangement uses TRBV5-1 and TRBJ2-5; TRBD2 matches at 8 bases. Trimming cost V 4 bases and J 5 bases; bases outside gene matches: 13. The CDR3 consists of 16 residues. Looked up from germline, CDR1 is SGHRS and CDR2 is YFSETQ.